This paragraph covers one T cell receptor beta chain sequence. These data belong to a study of blood T cell repertoires in COVID-19. Per the original methods: Reference gene primer amplification gave estimated nucleated cell counts. This table comes from immunoSEQ multiplex PCR, and its TCRdb copy is limited to in-frame clones, with some not included. V and J calls and clone size follow that table, whereas D and trimming were derived from the DNA. The table includes a few hundred thousand clones, approximately 88% detected once. CDR1 is SEHNR, CDR2 FQNEAQ, per germline (reference sequence). The CDR3 loop spans 15 amino acids. Between the trimmed V and J ends, which lost 5 bases and 8 bases, there was a span of 16 bases.

The chain links TRBV7-9 to TRBJ1-6; no firm D call. This TCR was sampled from a woman between 25 and 40 years old with COVID-19, enrolled during active disease. Material: peripheral blood. The CDR3 protein is CASSTPGLQDSPLHF. CDR3 in DNA: TGTGCCAGCAGCACTCCTGGGCTCCAGGATTCACCCCTCCACTTT.